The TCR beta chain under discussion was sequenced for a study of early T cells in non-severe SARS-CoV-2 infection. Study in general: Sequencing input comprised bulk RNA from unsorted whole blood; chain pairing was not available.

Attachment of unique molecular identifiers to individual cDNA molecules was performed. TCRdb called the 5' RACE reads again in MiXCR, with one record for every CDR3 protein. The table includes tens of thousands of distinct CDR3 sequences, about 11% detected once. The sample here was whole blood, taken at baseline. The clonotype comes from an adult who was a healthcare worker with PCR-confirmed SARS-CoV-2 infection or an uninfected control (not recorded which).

The DNA of the CDR3 is TGTGCCAGCACTCCAGGGACAGGGGGACCCTCCGGCTATGGCTACACCTTC. Its protein is CASTPGTGGPSGYGYTF. The rearrangement uses TRBV12-3 or TRBV12-4 and TRBJ1-2, with 11 positions matching TRBD1. The CDR3 length is 17 residues. V lost 7 bases and J lost 4; bases outside the gene matches: 14.